Shown below are 8 T cell receptor beta chains from a single sample sequenced in a study of OX40 agonist ivuxolimab in advanced cancers. Sequencing was performed with immunoSEQ multiplex PCR; in TCRdb, only in-frame clones are kept and a portion is missing. In the table there are under 40,000 clones, 80% to 95% of which are singletons. The starting material was CD4+ or CD8+ T cells sorted from blood, obtained in a trial of the OX40 agonist ivuxolimab. The receptors were sampled from an adult with an advanced solid tumor such as melanoma, head and neck, liver or kidney cancer.

This chain links TRBV4-2 with TRBJ2-2, with D unresolved. CDR3 length: 14 residues. V gave up 0 bases and J gave up 1 base, with 3 bases separating them. CDR1 LGHNA and CDR2 YNFKEQ come from the germline V gene. For the CDR3, the DNA is TGTGCCAGCAGCCAAGACAGGAACACCGGGGAGCTGTTTTTT. This codes for CASSQDRNTGELFF.

Written as DNA, the CDR3 is TGTGCCAGCAGCGGGGACAGGGGGTCGAACACCGGGGAGCTGTTTTTT. It yields the protein CASSGDRGSNTGELFF. V gene TRBV7-6 combines with J gene TRBJ2-2; 11 positions agree with TRBD1. Trimming removed 5 bases from V and 0 bases from J; junction bases left unmatched: 2. The CDR3 consists of 16 residues. Germline values: CDR1 SGHVS, CDR2 FNYEAQ.

The count of this clone is one. The V gene is TRBV7-2, the J gene TRBJ2-2, with TRBD2 matching over 8 bases. This CDR3 region has 15 residues. Germline lookup yields CDR1 SGHTA and CDR2 FQGNSA. J lost 2 bases, V lost 3 bases, and 2 bases had no gene match. CDR3 nucleotide sequence: TGTGCCAGCAGCTTTACTAGCGGCAACACCGGGGAGCTGTTTTTT. Protein product: CASSFTSGNTGELFF.

This chain joins TRBV9 and TRBJ2-7, with TRBD2 as a possible D gene (6 bases). CDR1 is SGDLS, CDR2 YYNGEE, per germline. V was shortened by 0 bases and J by 3 bases, with 10 bases between the two germline ends. CDR3 length: 14 amino acids. CDR3 nucleotides: TGTGCCAGCAGCGTAGGAGGGGAGGACTACGAGCAGTACTTC. It codes for CASSVGGEDYEQYF.

This clone showed up just once. The chain recombines TRBV13 with TRBJ2-6; TRBD1 is a possible D gene (6 bases). The germline V gene encodes CDR1 PRHDT and CDR2 FYEKMQ (reference sequence). This CDR3 is built from 15 residues. The germline V and J ends were trimmed by 6 bases and 1 base, with 10 bases remaining between them. CDR3 amino acids: CASSYRVSGANVLTF. CDR3 sequence (DNA): TGTGCCAGCAGTTACAGGGTTTCTGGGGCCAACGTCCTGACTTTC.

DNA for the CDR3: TGTGCCAGCAGTGAATGGTTGAACCCTCTTAATGAGCAGTTCTTC. This encodes CASSEWLNPLNEQFF. This chain connects TRBV2 to TRBJ2-1; D unresolved. V lost 2 bases, J lost 7 bases, and 15 bases lay in between. Germline lookup yields CDR1 SNHLY and CDR2 FYNNEI. The CDR3 has 15 amino acids.

This clone appeared once. The V and J genes are TRBV4-3 and TRBJ2-1, with a possible D match to TRBD2 (6 bases). Germline V CDR1 and CDR2: LGHNA, YSLEER. With 1 base removed from V and 2 bases from J, the gap between germline ends came to 12 bases. The CDR3 is 16 amino acids. The CDR3 loop is CASSQGPSATYNEQFF. The CDR3 DNA follows: TGCGCCAGCAGCCAAGGCCCTAGCGCGACCTACAATGAGCAGTTCTTC.

The CDR3 DNA follows: TGTGCCAGCAGCTTTTCCCTAGCGGGCAATGAGCAGTTCTTC. Protein: CASSFSLAGNEQFF. This sequence joins TRBV7-9 and TRBJ2-1, with 8 bases matching TRBD2. Per the germline V gene, CDR1 is SEHNR and CDR2 is FQNEAQ (reference sequence). The trim removed 3 bases at V and 6 bases at J, leaving 4 bases unmatched. The CDR3 extends over 14 amino acids.